This TCR beta chain was obtained from a study of T cell clonotyping in hematopoietic cell transplantation (dated by TCRdb to about 2021). Background for the entire study: A total of 135 blood samples were collected in the study from approximately 32 consecutive transplant recipients and their related donors. Recruitment of patients was conducted between 2015 and 2017, and follow-up was continued until late 2020 or death. The study at large found these results: Just a small fraction of recipient repertoires overlapped with donor repertoires, and more than 97% appeared de novo at the given depth. The sample size was limited, and CD4 and CD8 repertoire contributions could not be separated because cells were not sorted. Broader posttransplant TCR repertoire diversity was predicted by donor and pretransplant recipient Inverse Simpson Index values. A decrease in recipient TCR diversity was observed after transplant, and a progressive increase in pathologically expanded clonotypes was seen from day 30 to day 180.

Blood samples for TCR beta sequencing were provided by related transplant donors. Using Nuclei Lysis Solution, genomic DNA was extracted from unfractionated peripheral blood mononuclear cells that were either fresh or cryopreserved. The immunoSEQ assay, a bias-controlled multiplex PCR with V- and J-specific primers, was used to amplify TCR beta CDR3 regions from genomic DNA. A second PCR step added a proprietary barcode and Illumina adapter sequences to the CDR3 amplicons. CDR3 libraries were sequenced on an Illumina MiSeq instrument. In the authors' own workflow: Export and quality control were handled in immunoSEQ Analyzer 3.0, while downstream analyses relied on R Bioconductor and Immunarch. Repertoire metrics were calculated using only productive rearrangements within the normalized downsampled data set. Clonotypes larger than 5 templates in the normalized cohort were defined as pathologically expanded. Repertoire diversity was measured with the Inverse Simpson Index. To capture all clonotypes, the CMV-specificity analyses were run on the non-normalized data set. TCRdb re-hosts the immuneACCESS table, in-frame sequences only. Its copies lack some clones; in the studies checked, an unresolved V gene accounts for under half of them, and the cause for the rest is not known. For V, J and clone size, that table is used; D and trimming come from the DNA. The sample profile shows 60,000 to 75,000 clones; just under 95% of them were found once. 1.6% of the sample rests with the top ten.

To note about this clone: Its binding antigen is unknown. Base-call qualities are not available, and no considerably larger clone is one nucleotide away.

According to the germline V gene, CDR1 reads SGHRS and CDR2 reads YFSETQ. The CDR3 holds 17 amino acids from the cysteine to the phenylalanine. Only CDR3 DNA is held: 51 bases, read in frame from base 1. V is cut by 0 bases and J by 0 bases, and the space between the germline ends is 15 bases. The sequenced sample was peripheral blood mononuclear cells. This clonotype was sampled from a man aged 50-59 years in good health. Some clones in this sample may be carry-over from other donors' samples. Here the chain combines TRBV5-1 and TRBJ1-2; TRBD1 is perhaps the D gene, given 6 matching bases. CDR3 protein: CASSLELRQDPNYGYTF. The DNA reads as follows: TGCGCCAGCAGCTTGGAGCTCCGACAGGACCCTAACTATGGCTACACCTTC.